This entry lists 19 T cell receptor beta chains sequenced from one sample in a study of blood T cell repertoires in COVID-19. The repertoire was sequenced with immunoSEQ multiplex PCR; TCRdb's copy has only in-frame clones and lacks some. Of nearly 400,000 clones in the sample, roughly 91% were seen once. Sequences were obtained from PBMCs or T cells enriched from blood (not recorded which). The receptors stem from a woman under 40 who had recovered from COVID-19.

CDR3 protein: CAWSVRGRGWTEAFF. CDR3 DNA sequence: TGTGCCTGGAGTGTACGCGGCAGGGGCTGGACTGAAGCTTTCTTT. V gene TRBV30 combines with J gene TRBJ1-1, with a possible D match to TRBD1 (6 bases). The germline CDR1 and CDR2 sequences are GTSNPN and SVGIG (reference sequence). The CDR3 is 15 residues long. V was cut by 0 bases and J by 5 bases, with 16 bases left in between.

The V gene is TRBV2, the J gene TRBJ1-6; maybe TRBD1 (6 bases). CDR3 length equals 15 residues. The V and J ends lost 4 bases and 4 bases respectively, with 11 bases between them. Germline V gene data show CDR1 as SNHLY and CDR2 as FYNNEI. The CDR3 reads CASSASRGYNSPLHF. CDR3 sequence (DNA): TGTGCCAGCAGTGCCTCCAGGGGATATAATTCACCCCTCCACTTT.

This chain joins TRBV2 and TRBJ1-5; D perhaps matches TRBD1 (6 bases). Germline V gives CDR1 SNHLY, CDR2 FYNNEI. CDR3 length: 15 amino acids. Trimming shortened V by 4 bases and J by 3 bases, and 13 bases separated the two germline ends. The CDR3 DNA is TGTGCCAGCAGTGCAGGGGCAAGTCTCAATCAGCCCCAGCATTTT. Translated, it gives CASSAGASLNQPQHF.

The V and J genes are TRBV7-3 and TRBJ1-2, with D unclear. The CDR3 consists of 13 residues. The germline V gene encodes CDR1 SGHTA and CDR2 FQGTGA. V was cut by 1 base and J by 8 bases, with 11 bases left in between. The CDR3 spells CASSLMEGSGYTF. The CDR3 DNA reads TGTGCCAGCAGCTTAATGGAGGGAAGCGGCTACACCTTC.

The gene calls are TRBV27 and TRBJ2-6, with unresolved D. Germline V gene sequence: CDR1 MNHEY, CDR2 SMNVEV (reference sequence). CDR3 length equals 13 residues. Trimming stripped 6 bases from V and 2 bases from J, with 5 bases between. The CDR3 nucleotides read TGTGCCAGCAGGCCGGCTGGGGCCAACGTCCTGACTTTC. This translates into CASRPAGANVLTF.

J is TRBJ1-5 and V is TRBV2; 9 bases match TRBD1. Trimming cost V 6 bases and J 2 bases; bases outside gene matches: 11. This CDR3 region has 17 residues. The germline V gene encodes CDR1 SNHLY and CDR2 FYNNEI. The CDR3 here is CASRTGQGGWGNQPQHF. CDR3 bases: TGTGCCAGCAGAACGGGACAGGGAGGTTGGGGCAATCAGCCCCAGCATTTT.

This clone was seen only once. V gene TRBV10-1 combines with J gene TRBJ2-7; TRBD2 agrees at 10 bases. Trimming took 2 bases from V and 0 from J; bases not matched to a gene: 4. This CDR3 is 16 amino acids long. Germline-derived CDR1 and CDR2 are WNHNN and SYGVQD (reference sequence). The CDR3 region has the DNA TGCGCCAGCAGTGAGCTAGCGGGAGTCAACTCCTACGAGCAGTACTTC. It specifies CASSELAGVNSYEQYF.

The chain is built from TRBV5-1 and TRBJ1-3; 7 nucleotides match TRBD1. After removal of 4 bases from V and 4 bases from J, the junction contained 5 bases not matched to a gene. Per germline, CDR1 SGHRS and CDR2 YFSETQ. This CDR3 has 14 amino acids. The CDR3 region is CASSTQGEGNTIYF. The CDR3 DNA follows: TGCGCCAGCAGCACCCAGGGGGAAGGAAACACCATATATTTT.

In this sample, this clone turned up once. This chain uses TRBV7-8 with TRBJ2-1; TRBD1 agrees at 8 bases. The V gene's germline CDR1 is SGHVS and CDR2 FQNEAQ. The CDR3 contains 16 residues. V dropped 5 bases and J dropped 0; count of bases not matched to a gene: 6. CDR3 region: CASSPRQGNSYNEQFF. The CDR3 coding sequence is TGTGCCAGCAGCCCCCGACAGGGGAACTCCTACAATGAGCAGTTCTTC. Supplemented by reference TRBV7-8 and TRBJ2-1, the full variable domain reads GAGVSQSPRYKVAKRGQDVALRCDPISGHVSLFWYQQALGQGPEFLTYFQNEAQLDKSGLPSDRFFAERPEGSVSTLKIQRTQQEDSAVYLCASSPRQGNSYNEQFFGPGTRLTVL.

The sample holds one count of this clone. V is TRBV19 and J is TRBJ1-5; no reliable D call. V was shortened by 9 bases and J by 6 bases, with 15 bases between the two germline ends. The CDR3 loop spans 13 amino acids. Germline lookup yields CDR1 LNHDA and CDR2 SQIVND (reference sequence). In DNA, the CDR3 is TGTGCCAGCCTTCGGACTAGCGGTCAGCCCCAGCATTTT. It codes for CASLRTSGQPQHF.

The chain uses TRBV10-3 and TRBJ1-2, with 10 nucleotides matching TRBD1. The CDR3 is 18 residues long. The junction had 13 bases not matched to a gene; V was cut back by 2 bases and J by 4 bases. Germline V CDR1 and CDR2: ENHRY, SYGVKD. This chain's CDR3 is CAISEDRGRSPSSYGYTF. DNA of the CDR3: TGTGCCATCAGTGAGGACAGGGGGCGATCCCCCTCTTCCTATGGCTACACCTTC.

This chain connects TRBV5-4 to TRBJ1-1; D is perhaps TRBD1 (5 bases). The ends were cut back, 5 bases at V and 1 base at J, with 18 bases in the middle. Germline CDR1 reads SGHNT; CDR2 reads YYREEE (reference sequence). The CDR3 loop spans 16 amino acids. CDR3 sequence: CASRGAGPSSNTEAFF. DNA of the CDR3: TGTGCCAGCAGAGGGGCAGGGCCGTCTTCGAACACTGAAGCTTTCTTT.

The chain recombines TRBV7-2 with TRBJ1-1; D gene uncertain. The V gene lost 1 base and the J gene lost 6 bases, with 12 bases spanning the gap. Germline CDR1 is SGHTA and CDR2 is FQGNSA. The CDR3 runs 14 residues. The CDR3: CASSLGFLRAEAFF. CDR3 bases: TGTGCCAGCAGCTTAGGATTTTTGCGGGCTGAAGCTTTCTTT.

The CDR3 DNA reads as TGCGCCAGCAGCCAAGATTTGTCGCTACTCTACAATGAGCAGTTCTTC. This codes for CASSQDLSLLYNEQFF. The V call is TRBV4-1, the J call TRBJ2-1; D remains ambiguous. V lost 0 bases to trimming and J lost 3 bases, with 12 bases between them. CDR1 is MGHRA, CDR2 YSYEKL, per germline. This CDR3 has 16 residues.

A word on this clone: Other DNA sequences from this sample encode an identical CDR3 as well. The genes are TRBV24-1 and TRBJ1-1, with D unresolved. V was cut by 1 base and J by 1 base, with 3 bases left in between. This CDR3 region has 13 residues. Germline lookup yields CDR1 KGHDR and CDR2 SFDVKD. The CDR3 here is CATSDFRNTEAFF. For the CDR3, the DNA is TGTGCCACCAGTGATTTCAGGAACACTGAAGCTTTCTTT.

V and J are TRBV15 and TRBJ1-1, with TRBD1 matching 7 bases. Germline CDR1 LNHNV, CDR2 YYDKDF (reference sequence). CDR3 length: 15 residues. The V segment lost 1 base and the J segment 10 bases; nucleotides outside the gene matches: 12. As DNA, the CDR3 is TGTGCCACCAGCAGAGCAAGGACAGGCGTGGGGCTAGCTTTCTTT. It is translated as CATSRARTGVGLAFF.

The V call is TRBV7-9, the J call TRBJ2-7, with a possible D match to TRBD2 (7 bases). CDR3 length: 13 amino acids. V was clipped by 0 bases and J by 5 bases, with 8 bases between them. Germline V gene data show CDR1 as SEHNR and CDR2 as FQNEAQ (reference sequence). CDR3 residues: CASSLAGGDEQYF. DNA for the CDR3: TGTGCCAGCAGCTTAGCAGGGGGGGACGAGCAGTACTTC.

The V and J genes are TRBV5-4 and TRBJ1-3; TRBD1 might be the D (6 bases). This CDR3 is built from 15 residues. Germline-derived CDR1 and CDR2 are SGHNT and YYREEE (reference sequence). Trimming cost V 6 bases and J 1 base, with 14 bases left between them. This chain's CDR3 is CASTRGGQSGNTIYF. CDR3 DNA: TGTGCCAGCACCCGGGGGGGGCAGTCTGGAAACACCATATATTTT.

This clone has only one observation. This chain links TRBV7-8 with TRBJ1-4; D unclear. Per the germline V gene, CDR1 is SGHVS and CDR2 is FQNEAQ. The CDR3 runs 15 residues. The V end lost 5 bases, the J end lost 7 bases, and 17 bases lay between the germline ends. The CDR3 DNA follows: TGTGCCAGCAGCCTGGAGTATGGGCGGGGTGAAAAACTGTTTTTT. Translation gives CASSLEYGRGEKLFF.